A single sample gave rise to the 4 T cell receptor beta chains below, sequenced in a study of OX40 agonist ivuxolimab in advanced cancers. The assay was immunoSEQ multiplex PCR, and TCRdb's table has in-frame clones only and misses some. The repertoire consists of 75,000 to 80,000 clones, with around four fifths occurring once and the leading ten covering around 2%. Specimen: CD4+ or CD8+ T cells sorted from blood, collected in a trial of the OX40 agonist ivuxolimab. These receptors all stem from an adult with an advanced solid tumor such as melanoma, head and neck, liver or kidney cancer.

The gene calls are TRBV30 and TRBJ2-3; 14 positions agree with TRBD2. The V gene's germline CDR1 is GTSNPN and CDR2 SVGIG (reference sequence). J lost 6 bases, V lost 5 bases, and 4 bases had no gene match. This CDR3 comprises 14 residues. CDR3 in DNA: TGTGCCTGGGAGACTAGCGGGGGGGCGGATACGCAGTATTTT. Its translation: CAWETSGGADTQYF.

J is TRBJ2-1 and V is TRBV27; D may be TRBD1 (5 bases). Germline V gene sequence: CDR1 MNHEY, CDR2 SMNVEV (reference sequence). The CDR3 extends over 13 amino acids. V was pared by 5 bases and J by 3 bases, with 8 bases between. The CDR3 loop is CASSPGHYNEQFF. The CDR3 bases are TGTGCCAGCAGTCCTGGACACTACAATGAGCAGTTCTTC.

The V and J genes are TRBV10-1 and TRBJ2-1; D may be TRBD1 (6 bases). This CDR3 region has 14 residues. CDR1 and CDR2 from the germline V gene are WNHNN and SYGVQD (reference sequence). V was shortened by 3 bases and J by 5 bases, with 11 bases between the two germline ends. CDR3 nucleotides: TGCGCCAGCAGTGACAGGGGTGGTAACAATGAGCAGTTCTTC. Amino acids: CASSDRGGNNEQFF.

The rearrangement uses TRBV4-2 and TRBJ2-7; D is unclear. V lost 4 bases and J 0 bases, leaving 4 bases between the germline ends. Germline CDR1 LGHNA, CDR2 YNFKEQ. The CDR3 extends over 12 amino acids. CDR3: CASSLSSYEQYF. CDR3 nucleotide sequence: TGTGCCAGCAGCCTAAGCTCCTACGAGCAGTACTTC.